This TCR beta chain was sequenced during a study of blood T cells in healthy people across ages. This clonotype was recorded once. A junction boundary mismatches the germline segment, possibly from a read error. The second PCR ran roughly 6 to 12 cycles with a sample-barcoded 5' primer and J-beta primers. TCRdb reprocessed the 5' RACE reads with MiXCR, giving one entry per CDR3 protein. This repertoire shows about 1.4 million distinct CDR3 sequences, 59% found once; its top ten account for about 6.3%. Around 10 milliliters of peripheral blood were drawn from each donor. Germline V lookup: CDR1 DFQATT, CDR2 SNEGSKA (reference sequence). This CDR3 spans 14 amino acids.

This sequence was found in a man younger than 35 in good health. The sample was blood. The chain has TRBV20-1 and TRBJ2-2, with a weak D call TRBD2 (5 bases). The CDR3 DNA is TGCAGTGATAGAGACGGGAAGAACACCGGGGAGCTGTTTTTT. As protein: CSDRDGKNTGELFF.